The present TCR beta chain was sequenced within a study of OX40 agonist ivuxolimab in advanced cancers. Across the whole study: With a range of 23 to 79, age averaged 60 years, and approximately 83% were male. Anti-PD-1, anti-PD-L1 or anti-CTLA-4 therapy given earlier was allowed, and approximately 43% had some.

The method was immunoSEQ multiplex PCR; TCRdb's version includes in-frame clones alone and lacks a portion of them. Of around 62,000 clones in the sample, under 90% were seen once. Anyone with autoimmune disease history or systemic immunosuppression was excluded. CDR3 length equals 15 residues. Trimming took 6 bases from V and 0 from J, leaving 12 bases between them. The germline V gene has CDR1 MNHNS and CDR2 SASEGT. The V call is TRBV6-1, the J call TRBJ2-4; possibly TRBD1 for D (5 bases). The clonotype comes from an adult with an advanced solid tumor such as melanoma, head and neck, liver or kidney cancer. Specimen: CD4+ or CD8+ T cells sorted from blood, collected in a trial of the OX40 agonist ivuxolimab. In nucleotides, the CDR3 is TGTGCCAGCAGCCGACAGTACCTAGCCAAAAACATTCAGTACTTC. This encodes CASSRQYLAKNIQYF.